One and the same sample provided the 2 T cell receptor beta chains below, sequenced in a study of blood T cell repertoires in COVID-19. Clones were read by immunoSEQ multiplex PCR, and TCRdb kept only the in-frame ones, dropping some. The data contain about 89,000 clones, about two thirds of them singletons. Sample: peripheral blood. The receptors come from a woman of 80 years or more with acute or convalescent COVID-19.

This clone came up many times. The chain combines TRBV6-5 with TRBJ2-6; the D gene is possibly TRBD2 (6 bases). V dropped 8 bases and J dropped 4 bases, with 15 bases sitting between them. Germline CDR1 MNHEY, CDR2 SVGAGI. The CDR3 has 15 amino acids. The CDR3 DNA reads TGTGCCAGCGGAGGTGGAGGGTCGGGGGCCAACGTCCTGACTTTC. It translates to CASGGGGSGANVLTF.

The chain is built from TRBV5-5 and TRBJ2-5, with 7 bases that match TRBD1. The germline gives CDR1 SGHKS, CDR2 YYEKEE (reference sequence). V dropped 4 bases and J dropped 3; count of bases not matched to a gene: 6. The CDR3 extends over 14 amino acids. CDR3 region: CASSPHDREETQYF. CDR3 nucleotide sequence: TGTGCCAGCAGCCCGCACGACAGGGAAGAGACCCAGTACTTC.